This T cell receptor beta chain is drawn from a study of cytomegalovirus exposure and HLA in healthy donors. Germline CDR1 and CDR2: MNHEY and SMNVEV (reference sequence). This CDR3 is 15 amino acids long. The V gene end was trimmed by 3 bases and the J gene end by 5 bases; junction bases not matched to a gene: 8. Amplification used 60 Vbeta primers and 13 Jbeta primers. Clones were read by immunoSEQ multiplex PCR, and TCRdb kept only the in-frame ones, dropping some. The sample yields about 200,000 clones, approximately 80% seen once. Concerning this clone itself: Its antigen is unidentified.

Study-level points and caveats: There was a cluster of highly shared sequence variants that was likely a sequencing artifact. Looking again later, the authors saw that most CMV-associated TCR beta chains seemed HLA-restricted. TCR association rates varied by HLA locus in a later analysis, with DRB1 highest and HLA-C lowest. Cytomegalovirus association was assigned to over 150 TCR beta chains.

This clonotype was sampled from a woman between 25 and 40 years old in good health and CMV-seropositive. Sequencing input: PBMCs. The V gene is TRBV27, the J gene TRBJ2-7; 9 bases are a match to TRBD1. The CDR3 here is CASSFLGQGVNEQYF. CDR3 sequence (DNA): TGTGCCAGCAGTTTCCTGGGACAGGGTGTCAACGAGCAGTACTTC.